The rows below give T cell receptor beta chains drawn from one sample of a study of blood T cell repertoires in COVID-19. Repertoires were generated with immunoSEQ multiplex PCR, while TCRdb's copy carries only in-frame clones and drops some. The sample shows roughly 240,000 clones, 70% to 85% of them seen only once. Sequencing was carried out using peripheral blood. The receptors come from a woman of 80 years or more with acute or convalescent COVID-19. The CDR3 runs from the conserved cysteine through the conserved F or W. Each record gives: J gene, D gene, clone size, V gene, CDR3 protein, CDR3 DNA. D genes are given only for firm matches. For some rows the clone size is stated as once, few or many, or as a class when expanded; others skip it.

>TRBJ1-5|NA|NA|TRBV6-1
CASSEGFGGSNQPQHF
TGTGCCAGCAGTGAAGGGTTCGGCGGTAGCAATCAGCCCCAGCATTTT
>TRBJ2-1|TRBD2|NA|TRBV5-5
CASSLVAGGTEQFF
TGTGCCAGCAGTTTAGTAGCGGGAGGGACTGAGCAGTTCTTC
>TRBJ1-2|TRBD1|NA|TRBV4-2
CASSQASDRLESYGYTF
TGTGCCAGCAGCCAAGCCTCGGACAGGCTAGAAAGCTATGGCTACACCTTC
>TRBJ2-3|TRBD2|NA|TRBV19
CASSNPSGGGTDTQYF
TGTGCCAGTAGTAATCCCAGCGGGGGGGGGACAGATACGCAGTATTTT
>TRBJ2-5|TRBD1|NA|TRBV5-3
CARSLEPGQGAARWETQYF
TGTGCCAGAAGCTTGGAGCCCGGACAGGGGGCGGCCCGGTGGGAGACCCAGTACTTC
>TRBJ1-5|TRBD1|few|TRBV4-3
CASSQVRQGVQPQHF
TGCGCCAGCAGCCAGGTGAGACAGGGGGTTCAGCCCCAGCATTTT
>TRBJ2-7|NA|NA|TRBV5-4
CASSSQGNGDEQYF
TGTGCCAGCAGCTCCCAGGGTAATGGGGACGAGCAGTACTTC
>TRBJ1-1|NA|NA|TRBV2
CATTGGRAMNTEAFF
TGTGCCACAACCGGGGGTCGCGCGATGAACACTGAAGCTTTCTTT
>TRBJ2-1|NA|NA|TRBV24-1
CATSDFRQTHNEQFF
TGTGCCACCAGTGATTTTAGACAGACCCACAATGAGCAGTTCTTC
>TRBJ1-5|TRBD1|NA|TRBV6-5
CASITGDRGNQPQHF
TGTGCCAGCATAACCGGGGACAGGGGCAATCAGCCCCAGCATTTT
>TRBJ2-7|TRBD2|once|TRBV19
CASSIQAGGPYEQYF
TGTGCCAGTAGTATACAAGCGGGAGGGCCGTACGAGCAGTACTTC
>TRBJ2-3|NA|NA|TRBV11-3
CASSLRASGADTQYF
TGTGCCAGCAGCCTTCGTGCGTCCGGGGCAGATACGCAGTATTTT
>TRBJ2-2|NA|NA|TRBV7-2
CASSLGLGELFF
TGTGCCAGCAGCTTAGGGCTCGGGGAGCTGTTTTTT
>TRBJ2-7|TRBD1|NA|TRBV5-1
CASSGGQGALREQYF
TGCGCCAGCAGCGGCGGACAGGGGGCGCTTCGCGAGCAGTACTTC
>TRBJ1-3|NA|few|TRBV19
CASHPGSGNTIYF
TGTGCCAGTCATCCGGGTTCTGGAAACACCATATATTTT
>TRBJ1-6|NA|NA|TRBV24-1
CATIKQNRDYNSPLHF
TGTGCCACCATAAAGCAGAACCGGGATTATAATTCACCCCTCCACTTT
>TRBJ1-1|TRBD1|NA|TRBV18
CASSQGQDGTEAFF
TGTGCCAGCTCACAGGGACAGGACGGCACTGAAGCTTTCTTT
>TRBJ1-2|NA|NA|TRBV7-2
CASSSLTDFYGYTF
TGTGCCAGCAGCTCCCTGACAGATTTTTATGGCTACACCTTC
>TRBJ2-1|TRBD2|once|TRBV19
CASSIDRGDEQFF
TGTGCCAGTAGTATAGACCGGGGGGATGAGCAGTTCTTC
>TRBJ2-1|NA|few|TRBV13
CASSLGSTGSYNEQFF
TGTGCCAGCAGCTTAGGTTCGACAGGCTCCTACAATGAGCAGTTCTTC
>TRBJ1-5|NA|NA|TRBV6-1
CASSEARPSIVAQHF
TGTGCCAGCAGTGAAGCGCGGCCGTCGATCGTGGCCCAGCATTTT
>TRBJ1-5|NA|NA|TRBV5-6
CASSLRGMGSQPQHF
TGTGCCAGCAGCCTTCGAGGGATGGGAAGTCAGCCCCAGCATTTT
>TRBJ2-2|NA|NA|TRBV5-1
CASSFITTANTGELVF
TGCGCCAGCAGCTTTATTACGACGGCGAACACCGGGGAGCTGGTTTTT
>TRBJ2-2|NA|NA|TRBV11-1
CASSLGAGSNTGELFF
TGTGCCAGCAGCTTAGGAGCAGGCTCTAACACCGGGGAGCTGTTTTTT
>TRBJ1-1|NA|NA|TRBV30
CAWSVRGGTEAFF
TGTGCCTGGAGTGTACGGGGGGGAACTGAAGCTTTCTTT
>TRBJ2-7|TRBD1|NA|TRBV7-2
CASSSTDRGQQYF
TGTGCCAGCAGCTCAACGGACAGGGGACAGCAGTACTTC
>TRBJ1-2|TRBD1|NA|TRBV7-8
CASGQGGGYTF
TGTGCCAGCGGACAGGGTGGTGGCTACACCTTC
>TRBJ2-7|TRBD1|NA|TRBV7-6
CASSSAGTGFYEQYF
TGTGCCAGCAGCTCCGCCGGGACAGGGTTCTACGAGCAGTACTTC
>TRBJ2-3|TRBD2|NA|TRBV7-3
CASSSAGTSGYTQYF
TGTGCCAGCAGCTCGGCCGGGACTAGTGGGTATACGCAGTATTTT
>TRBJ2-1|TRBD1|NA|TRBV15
CATSRAGQGDTVF
TGTGCCACCAGCAGAGCTGGGCAGGGGGACACGGTCTTC
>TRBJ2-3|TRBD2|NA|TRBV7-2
CASSFTSGGADTQYF
TGTGCCAGCAGCTTTACTAGCGGGGGGGCAGATACGCAGTATTTT
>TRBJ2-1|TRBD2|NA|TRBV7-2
CASSLVASLAGGNEQFF
TGTGCCAGCAGCTTAGTAGCGAGTCTAGCGGGGGGGAATGAGCAGTTCTTC
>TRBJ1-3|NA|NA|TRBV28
CASSLGGSRDTIYF
TGTGCCAGCAGTTTGGGGGGGAGTAGGGACACCATATATTTT
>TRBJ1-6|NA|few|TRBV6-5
CASSYWAGRNSPLHF
TGTGCCAGCAGTTACTGGGCAGGGAGGAATTCACCCCTCCACTTT
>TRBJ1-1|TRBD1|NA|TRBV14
CASSQDMGAGGKIEAFF
TGTGCCAGCAGCCAAGATATGGGAGCAGGGGGGAAGATTGAAGCTTTCTTT
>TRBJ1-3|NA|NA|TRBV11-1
CASSFRDKGNTIYF
TGTGCCAGCAGCTTCCGGGACAAAGGAAACACCATATATTTT
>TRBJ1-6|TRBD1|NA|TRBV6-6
CASSYQGATYNSPLHF
TGTGCCAGCAGTTATCAGGGGGCAACCTATAATTCACCCCTCCACTTT
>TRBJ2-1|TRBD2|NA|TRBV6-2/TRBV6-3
CASSPLAGYYNEQFF
TGTGCCAGCAGTCCACTAGCGGGATACTACAATGAGCAGTTCTTC
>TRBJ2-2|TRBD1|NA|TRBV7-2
CASSRPGQGNPGELFF
TGTGCCAGCAGTCGGCCGGGACAGGGGAACCCTGGGGAGCTGTTTTTT
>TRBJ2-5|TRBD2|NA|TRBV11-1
CASSLTLAGAGETQYF
TGTGCCAGCAGCTTAACCCTAGCGGGGGCTGGAGAGACCCAGTACTTC
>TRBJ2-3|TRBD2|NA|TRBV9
CASSVLAGLEVADTQYF
TGTGCCAGCAGCGTATTGGCAGGACTAGAAGTCGCAGATACGCAGTATTTT
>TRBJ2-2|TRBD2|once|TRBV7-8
CASSLLVGGYTGELFF
TGTGCCAGCAGCTTACTCGTCGGGGGGTATACCGGGGAGCTGTTTTTT
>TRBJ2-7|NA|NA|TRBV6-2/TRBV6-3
CASSYPRLPTSYEQYF
TGTGCCAGCAGTTACCCCAGACTACCTACCTCCTACGAGCAGTACTTC
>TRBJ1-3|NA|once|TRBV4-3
CASSQDQHKNSGNTIYF
TGCGCCAGCAGCCAAGACCAACACAAGAACTCTGGAAACACCATATATTTT
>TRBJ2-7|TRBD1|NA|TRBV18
CASSDRDRVREQYF
TGTGCCAGCTCAGACCGGGACAGGGTGCGCGAGCAGTACTTC